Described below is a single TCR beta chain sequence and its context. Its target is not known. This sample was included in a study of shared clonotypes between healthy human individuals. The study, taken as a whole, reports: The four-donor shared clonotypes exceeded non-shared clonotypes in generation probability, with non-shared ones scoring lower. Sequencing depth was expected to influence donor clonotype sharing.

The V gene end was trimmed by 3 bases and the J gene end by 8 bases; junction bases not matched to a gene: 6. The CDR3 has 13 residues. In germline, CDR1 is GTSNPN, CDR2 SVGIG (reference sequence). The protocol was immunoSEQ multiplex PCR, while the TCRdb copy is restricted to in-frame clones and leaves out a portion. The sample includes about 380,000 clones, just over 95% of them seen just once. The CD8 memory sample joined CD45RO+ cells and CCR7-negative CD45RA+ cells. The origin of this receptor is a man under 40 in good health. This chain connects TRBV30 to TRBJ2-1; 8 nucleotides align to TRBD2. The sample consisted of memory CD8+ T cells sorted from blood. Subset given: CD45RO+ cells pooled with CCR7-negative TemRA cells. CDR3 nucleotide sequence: TGTGCCTGGAGCGACGGGAGGGGCGATGAGCAGTTCTTC. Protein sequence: CAWSDGRGDEQFF. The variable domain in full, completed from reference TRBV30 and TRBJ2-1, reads SQTIHQWPATLVQPVGSPLSLECTVEGTSNPNLYWYRQAAGRGLQLLFYSVGIGQISSEVPQNLSASRPQDRQFILSSKKLLLSDSGFYLCAWSDGRGDEQFFGPGTRLTVL.